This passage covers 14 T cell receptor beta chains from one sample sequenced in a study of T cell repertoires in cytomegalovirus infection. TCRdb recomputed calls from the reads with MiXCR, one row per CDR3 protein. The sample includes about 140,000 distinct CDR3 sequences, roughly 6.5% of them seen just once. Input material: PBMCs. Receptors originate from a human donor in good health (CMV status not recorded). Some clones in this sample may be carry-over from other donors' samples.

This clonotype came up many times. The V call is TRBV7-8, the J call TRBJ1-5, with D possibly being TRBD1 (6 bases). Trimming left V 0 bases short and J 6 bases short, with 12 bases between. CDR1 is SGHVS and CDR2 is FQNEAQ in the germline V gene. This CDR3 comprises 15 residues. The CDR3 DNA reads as TGTGCCAGCAGCTTAGCACGGGTAGGGGGTCAGCCCCAGCATTTT. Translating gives CASSLARVGGQPQHF.

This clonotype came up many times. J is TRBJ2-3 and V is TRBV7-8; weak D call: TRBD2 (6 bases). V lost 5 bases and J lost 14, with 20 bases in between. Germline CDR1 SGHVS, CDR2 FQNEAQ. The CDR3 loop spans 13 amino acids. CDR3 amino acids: CASSPTRDSSAYF. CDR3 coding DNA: TGTGCCAGCAGCCCGACTCGGGACTCAAGTGCGTATTTT.

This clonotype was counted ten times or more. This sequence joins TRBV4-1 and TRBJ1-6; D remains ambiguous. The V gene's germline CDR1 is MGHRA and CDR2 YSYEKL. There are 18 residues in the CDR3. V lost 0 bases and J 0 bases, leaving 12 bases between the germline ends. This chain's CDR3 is CASSQEGGLSSYNSPLHF. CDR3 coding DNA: TGCGCCAGCAGCCAAGAAGGCGGGTTAAGCTCCTATAATTCACCCCTCCACTTT.

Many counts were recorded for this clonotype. CDR3 DNA: TGTGCCAGTAAGAGGGGGCGCAGGGTCACTGAAGCTTTCTTT. This codes for CASKRGRRVTEAFF. The V gene is TRBV19, the J gene TRBJ1-1; 7 nucleotides agree with TRBD1. The junction had 9 bases not matched to a gene; V was cut back by 7 bases and J by 4 bases. In germline, CDR1 is LNHDA, CDR2 SQIVND (reference sequence). This CDR3 is 14 amino acids long.

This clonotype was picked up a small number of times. The CDR3 reads CASSFLGGYTF. In DNA form, the CDR3 reads TGTGCCAGCAGTTTCCTGGGTGGCTACACCTTC. The chain recombines TRBV28 with TRBJ1-2; D is ambiguous. The germline CDR1 and CDR2 sequences are MDHEN and SYDVKM. Trimming removed 3 bases at V and 7 bases at J, with 6 bases between. The CDR3 consists of 11 residues.

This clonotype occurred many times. The CDR3 nucleotides are TGTGCCAGCAGTTTCAGGGGATCTTCACCCCTCCACTTT. It yields the protein CASSFRGSSPLHF. This chain links TRBV11-3 with TRBJ1-6; D is possibly TRBD1 (6 bases). There are 13 residues in the CDR3. Trimming shortened V by 6 bases and J by 9 bases, and 12 bases separated the two germline ends. Germline V gene sequence: CDR1 SGHNT, CDR2 YENEEA.

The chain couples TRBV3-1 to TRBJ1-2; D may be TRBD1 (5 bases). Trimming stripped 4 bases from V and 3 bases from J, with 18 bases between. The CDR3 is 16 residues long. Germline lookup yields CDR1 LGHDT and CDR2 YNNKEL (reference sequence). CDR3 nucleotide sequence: TGTGCCAGCAGCCTCGGAGGGACCAATTCTGACTATGGCTACACCTTC. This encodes CASSLGGTNSDYGYTF. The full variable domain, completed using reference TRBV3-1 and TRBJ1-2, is DTAVSQTPKYLVTQMGNDKSIKCEQNLGHDTMYWYKQDSKKFLKIMFSYNNKELIINETVPNRFSPKSPDKAHLNLHINSLELGDSAVYFCASSLGGTNSDYGYTFGSGTRLTVV.

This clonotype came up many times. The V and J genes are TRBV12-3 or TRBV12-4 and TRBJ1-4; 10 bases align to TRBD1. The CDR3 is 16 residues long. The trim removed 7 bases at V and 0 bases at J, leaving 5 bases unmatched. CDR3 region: CASKMGQGTTNEKLFF. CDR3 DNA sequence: TGTGCCAGCAAAATGGGACAGGGGACAACTAATGAAAAACTGTTTTTT.

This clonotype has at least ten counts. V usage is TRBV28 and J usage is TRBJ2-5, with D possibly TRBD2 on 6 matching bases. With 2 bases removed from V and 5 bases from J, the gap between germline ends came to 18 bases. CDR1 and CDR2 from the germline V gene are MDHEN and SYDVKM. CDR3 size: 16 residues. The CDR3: CASSLTRPSRGETQYF. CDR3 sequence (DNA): TGTGCCAGCAGTTTAACGAGGCCCTCCCGGGGGGAGACCCAGTACTTC.

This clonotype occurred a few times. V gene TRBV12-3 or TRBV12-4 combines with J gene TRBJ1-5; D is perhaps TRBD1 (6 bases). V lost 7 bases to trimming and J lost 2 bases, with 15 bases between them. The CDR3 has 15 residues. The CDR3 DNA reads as TGTGCCAGCACCGCACAGGGAGGAGGCAATCAGCCCCAGCATTTT. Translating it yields CASTAQGGGNQPQHF.

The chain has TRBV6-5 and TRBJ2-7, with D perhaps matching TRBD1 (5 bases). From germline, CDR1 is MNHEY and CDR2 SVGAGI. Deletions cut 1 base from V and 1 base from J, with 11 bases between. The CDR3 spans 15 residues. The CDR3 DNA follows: TGTGCCAGCAGTTACTTCGCAGGGCCTTCCTACGAGCAGTACTTC. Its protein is CASSYFAGPSYEQYF.

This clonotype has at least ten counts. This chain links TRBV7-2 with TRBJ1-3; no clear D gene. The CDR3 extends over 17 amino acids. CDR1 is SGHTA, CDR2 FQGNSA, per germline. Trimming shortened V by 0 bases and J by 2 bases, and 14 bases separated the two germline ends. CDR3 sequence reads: CASSLARTGNAGNTIYF. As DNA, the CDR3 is TGTGCCAGCAGCTTAGCTCGGACGGGGAATGCTGGAAACACCATATATTTT.

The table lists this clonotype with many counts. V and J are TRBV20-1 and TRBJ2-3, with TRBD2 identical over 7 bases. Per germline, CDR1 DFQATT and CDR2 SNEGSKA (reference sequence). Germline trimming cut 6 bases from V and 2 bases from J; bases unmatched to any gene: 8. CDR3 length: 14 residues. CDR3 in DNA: TGCAGTGCCCCCTCGGGGGGAATCACAGATACGCAGTATTTT. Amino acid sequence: CSAPSGGITDTQYF.

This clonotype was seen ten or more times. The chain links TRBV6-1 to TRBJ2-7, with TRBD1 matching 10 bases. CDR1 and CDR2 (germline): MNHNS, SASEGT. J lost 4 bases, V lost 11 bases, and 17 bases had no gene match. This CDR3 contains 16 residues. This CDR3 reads CACRAPETGGGYEQYF. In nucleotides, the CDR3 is TGTGCCTGCCGGGCCCCAGAGACAGGGGGCGGTTACGAGCAGTACTTC.